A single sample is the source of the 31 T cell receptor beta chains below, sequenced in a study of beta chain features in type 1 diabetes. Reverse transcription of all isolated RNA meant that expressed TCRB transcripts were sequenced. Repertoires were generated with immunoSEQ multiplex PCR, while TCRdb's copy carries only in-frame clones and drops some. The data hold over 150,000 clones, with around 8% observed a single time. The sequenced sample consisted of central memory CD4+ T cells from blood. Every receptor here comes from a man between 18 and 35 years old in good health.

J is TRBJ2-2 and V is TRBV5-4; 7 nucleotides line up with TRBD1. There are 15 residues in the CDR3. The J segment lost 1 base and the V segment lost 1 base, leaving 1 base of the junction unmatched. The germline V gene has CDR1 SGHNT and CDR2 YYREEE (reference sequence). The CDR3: CASSLRDRNTGELFF. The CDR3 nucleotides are TGTGCCAGCAGCTTGCGGGACAGGAACACCGGGGAGCTGTTTTTT. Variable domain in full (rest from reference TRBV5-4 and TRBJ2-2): ETGVTQSPTHLIKTRGQQVTLRCSSQSGHNTVSWYQQALGQGPQFIFQYYREEENGRGNFPPRFSGLQFPNYSSELNVNALELDDSALYLCASSLRDRNTGELFFGEGSRLTVL.

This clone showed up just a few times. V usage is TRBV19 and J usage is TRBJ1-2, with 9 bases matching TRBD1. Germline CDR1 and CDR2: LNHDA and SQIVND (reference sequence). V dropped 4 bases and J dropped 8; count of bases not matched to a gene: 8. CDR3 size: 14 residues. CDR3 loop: CASSRDREIYGYTF. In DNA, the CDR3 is TGTGCCAGTAGTAGGGACAGGGAAATCTACGGCTACACCTTC.

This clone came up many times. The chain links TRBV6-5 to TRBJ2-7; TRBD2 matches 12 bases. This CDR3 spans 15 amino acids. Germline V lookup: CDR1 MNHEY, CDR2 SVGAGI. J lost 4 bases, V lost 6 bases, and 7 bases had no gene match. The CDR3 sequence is CASRSRGLAGYEQYF. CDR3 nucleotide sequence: TGTGCCAGCAGGTCCCGAGGACTAGCGGGGTACGAGCAGTACTTC.

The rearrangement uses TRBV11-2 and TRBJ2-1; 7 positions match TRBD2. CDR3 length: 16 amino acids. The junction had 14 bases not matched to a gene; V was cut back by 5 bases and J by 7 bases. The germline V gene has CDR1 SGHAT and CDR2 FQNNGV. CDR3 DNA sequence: TGTGCCAGCAGCGCAGCGGGACCTCAGCCGTGGAATGAGCAGTTCTTC. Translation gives CASSAAGPQPWNEQFF.

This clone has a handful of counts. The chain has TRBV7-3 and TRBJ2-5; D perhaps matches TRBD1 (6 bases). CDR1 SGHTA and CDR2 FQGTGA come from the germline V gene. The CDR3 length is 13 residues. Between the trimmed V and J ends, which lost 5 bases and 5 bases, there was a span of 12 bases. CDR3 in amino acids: CASSPGARETQYF. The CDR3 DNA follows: TGTGCCAGCAGCCCAGGGGCCAGGGAGACCCAGTACTTC.

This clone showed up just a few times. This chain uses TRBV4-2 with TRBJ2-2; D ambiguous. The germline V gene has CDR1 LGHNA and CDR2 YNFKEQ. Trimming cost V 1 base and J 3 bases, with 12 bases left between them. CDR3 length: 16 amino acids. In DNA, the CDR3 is TGTGCCAGCAGCCAAGGGGCTGGAAAGGACACCGGGGAGCTGTTTTTT. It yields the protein CASSQGAGKDTGELFF.

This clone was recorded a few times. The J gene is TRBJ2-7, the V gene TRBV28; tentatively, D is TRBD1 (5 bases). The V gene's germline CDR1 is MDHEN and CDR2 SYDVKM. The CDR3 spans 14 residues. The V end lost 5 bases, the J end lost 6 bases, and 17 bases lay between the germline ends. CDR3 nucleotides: TGTGCCAGCAGTACCCCCCTAGACAGCTCCGAGCAGTACTTC. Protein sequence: CASSTPLDSSEQYF.

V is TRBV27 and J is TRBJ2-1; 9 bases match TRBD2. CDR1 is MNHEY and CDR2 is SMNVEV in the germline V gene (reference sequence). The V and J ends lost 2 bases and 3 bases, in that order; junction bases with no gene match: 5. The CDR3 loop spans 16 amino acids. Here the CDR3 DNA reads TGTGCCAGCAGTTTAGCTAGCGGGACACTCTACAATGAGCAGTTCTTC. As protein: CASSLASGTLYNEQFF.

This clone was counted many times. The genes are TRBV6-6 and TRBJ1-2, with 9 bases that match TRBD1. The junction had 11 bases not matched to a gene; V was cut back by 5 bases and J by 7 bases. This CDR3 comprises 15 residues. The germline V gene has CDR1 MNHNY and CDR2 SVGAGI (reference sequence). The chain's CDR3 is CASSEGQGVLGGYTF. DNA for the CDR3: TGTGCCAGCAGTGAGGGACAGGGAGTGTTAGGTGGCTACACCTTC.

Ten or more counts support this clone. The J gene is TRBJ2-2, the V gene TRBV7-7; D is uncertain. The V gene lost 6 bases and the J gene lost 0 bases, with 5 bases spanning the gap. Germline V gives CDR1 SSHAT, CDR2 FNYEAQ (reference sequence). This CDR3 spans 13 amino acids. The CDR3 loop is CASSYSNTGELFF. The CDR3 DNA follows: TGTGCCAGCAGTTACTCGAACACCGGGGAGCTGTTTTTT.

The CDR3 coding sequence is TGCGCCAGCAGCGTCTATGGGGCGGTGAGGGGCTACACCTTC. This sequence encodes CASSVYGAVRGYTF. V is TRBV5-1 and J is TRBJ1-2, with D possibly TRBD1 on 5 matching bases. Trimming cost V 4 bases and J 8 bases, with 18 bases left between them. CDR1 and CDR2 from the germline V gene are SGHRS and YFSETQ. The CDR3 covers 14 residues.

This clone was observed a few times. CDR3 nucleotides: TGTGCCAGCAGAGACAGGGCCAATCAGCCCCAGCATTTT. As protein: CASRDRANQPQHF. The chain has TRBV2 and TRBJ1-5, with TRBD1 matching 7 bases. Germline CDR1 and CDR2: SNHLY and FYNNEI. The length of the CDR3 is 13 residues. V lost 6 bases and J lost 3; bases outside the gene matches: 2.

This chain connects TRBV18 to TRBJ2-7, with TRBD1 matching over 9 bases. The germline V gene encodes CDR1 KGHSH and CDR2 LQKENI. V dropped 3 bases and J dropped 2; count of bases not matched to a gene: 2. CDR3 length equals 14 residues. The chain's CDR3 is CASSPGTGTYEQYF. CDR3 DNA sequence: TGTGCCAGCTCACCCGGGACAGGGACCTACGAGCAGTACTTC.

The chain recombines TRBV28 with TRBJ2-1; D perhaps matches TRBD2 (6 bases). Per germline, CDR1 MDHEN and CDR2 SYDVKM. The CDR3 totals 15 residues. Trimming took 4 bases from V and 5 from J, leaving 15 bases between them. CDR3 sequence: CASSSGGLKDNEQFF. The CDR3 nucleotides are TGTGCCAGCAGTTCCGGGGGTCTGAAAGACAATGAGCAGTTCTTC.

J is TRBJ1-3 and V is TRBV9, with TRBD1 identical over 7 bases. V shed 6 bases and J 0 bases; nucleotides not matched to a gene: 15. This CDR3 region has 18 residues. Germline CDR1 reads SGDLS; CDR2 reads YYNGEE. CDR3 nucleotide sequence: TGTGCCAGCACCAAGGGGGCTATAGGGGGACACTCTGGAAACACCATATATTTT. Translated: CASTKGAIGGHSGNTIYF.

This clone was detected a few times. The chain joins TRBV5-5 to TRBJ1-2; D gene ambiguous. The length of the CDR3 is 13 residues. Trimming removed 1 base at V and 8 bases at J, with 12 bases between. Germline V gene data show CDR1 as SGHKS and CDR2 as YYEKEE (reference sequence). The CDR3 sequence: CASSLSGTGGYTF. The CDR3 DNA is TGTGCCAGCAGCTTGTCAGGAACCGGAGGCTACACCTTC. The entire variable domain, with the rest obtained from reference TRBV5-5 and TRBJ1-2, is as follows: DAGVTQSPTHLIKTRGQQVTLRCSPISGHKSVSWYQQVLGQGPQFIFQYYEKEERGRGNFPDRFSARQFPNYSSELNVNALLLGDSALYLCASSLSGTGGYTFGSGTRLTVV.

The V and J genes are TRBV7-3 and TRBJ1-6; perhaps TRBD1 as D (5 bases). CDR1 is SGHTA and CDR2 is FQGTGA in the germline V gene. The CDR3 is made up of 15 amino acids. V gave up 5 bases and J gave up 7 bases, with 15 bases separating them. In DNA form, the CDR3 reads TGTGCCAGCAGCAAAGGTCAGGGTTCGAATTCACCCCTCCACTTT. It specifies CASSKGQGSNSPLHF.

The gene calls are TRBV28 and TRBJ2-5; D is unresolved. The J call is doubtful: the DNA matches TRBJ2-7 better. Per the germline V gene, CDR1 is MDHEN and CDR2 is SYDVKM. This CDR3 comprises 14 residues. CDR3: CASSSAPLPNEQYF. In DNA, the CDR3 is TGTGCCAGCAGTTCAGCCCCACTACCGAACGAGCAGTACTTC.

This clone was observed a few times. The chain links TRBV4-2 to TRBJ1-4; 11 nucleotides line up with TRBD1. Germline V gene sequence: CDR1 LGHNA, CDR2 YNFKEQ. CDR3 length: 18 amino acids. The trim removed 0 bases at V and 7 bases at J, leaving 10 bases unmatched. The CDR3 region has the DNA TGTGCCAGCAGCCAAGACTGGGACAGGGGGGCCCACGGTGAAAAACTGTTTTTT. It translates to CASSQDWDRGAHGEKLFF.

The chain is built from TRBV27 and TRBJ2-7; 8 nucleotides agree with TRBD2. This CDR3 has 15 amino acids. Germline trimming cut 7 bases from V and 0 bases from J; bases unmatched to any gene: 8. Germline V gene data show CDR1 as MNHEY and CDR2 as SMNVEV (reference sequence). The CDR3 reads CASNSAGATSYEQYF. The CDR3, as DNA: TGTGCCAGCAACTCAGCGGGGGCGACCTCCTACGAGCAGTACTTC.

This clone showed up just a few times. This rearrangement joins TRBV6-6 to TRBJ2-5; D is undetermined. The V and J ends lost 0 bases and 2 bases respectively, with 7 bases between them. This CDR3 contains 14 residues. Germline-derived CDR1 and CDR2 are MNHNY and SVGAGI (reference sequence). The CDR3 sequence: CASSYSNSQETQYF. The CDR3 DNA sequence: TGTGCCAGCAGTTACTCGAACTCACAAGAGACCCAGTACTTC.

CDR3 amino acids: CASSLSGDRGLYYEQYF. The CDR3 DNA reads TGTGCCAGCAGCTTAAGCGGGGACAGGGGGCTTTACTACGAGCAGTACTTC. The chain employs TRBV7-4 and TRBJ2-7; 12 bases line up with TRBD1. Looked up from germline, CDR1 is SGHVT and CDR2 is SQSDAQ. The J segment lost 3 bases and the V segment lost 2 bases, leaving 8 bases of the junction unmatched. The CDR3 consists of 17 residues.

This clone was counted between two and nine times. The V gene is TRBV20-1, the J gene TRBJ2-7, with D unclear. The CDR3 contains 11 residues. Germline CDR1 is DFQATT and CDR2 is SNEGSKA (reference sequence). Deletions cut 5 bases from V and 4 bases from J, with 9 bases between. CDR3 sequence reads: CSALQLYEQYF. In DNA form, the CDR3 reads TGCAGTGCTCTACAACTATACGAGCAGTACTTC.

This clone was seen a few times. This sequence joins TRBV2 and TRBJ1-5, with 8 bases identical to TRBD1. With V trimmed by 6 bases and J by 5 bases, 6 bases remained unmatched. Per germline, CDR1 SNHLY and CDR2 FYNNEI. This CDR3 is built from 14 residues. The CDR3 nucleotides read TGTGCCAGCAGAGAGGACAGGGCCCATCAGCCCCAGCATTTT. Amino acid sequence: CASREDRAHQPQHF. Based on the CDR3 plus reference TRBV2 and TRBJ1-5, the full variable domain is EPEVTQTPSHQVTQMGQEVILRCVPISNHLYFYWYRQILGQKVEFLVSFYNNEISEKSEIFDDQFSVERPDGSNFTLKIRSTKLEDSAMYFCASREDRAHQPQHFGDGTRLSIL.

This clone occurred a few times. The CDR3 coding sequence is TGTGCCAGCAGTTTCCAGGGGGGAGCTAACTATGGCTACACCTTC. Protein: CASSFQGGANYGYTF. V is TRBV27 and J is TRBJ1-2, with 7 bases aligning to TRBD1. Germline V lookup: CDR1 MNHEY, CDR2 SMNVEV (reference sequence). The length of the CDR3 is 15 residues. Trimming at V came to 3 bases and at J to 0 bases, leaving 4 bases not matched to a gene.

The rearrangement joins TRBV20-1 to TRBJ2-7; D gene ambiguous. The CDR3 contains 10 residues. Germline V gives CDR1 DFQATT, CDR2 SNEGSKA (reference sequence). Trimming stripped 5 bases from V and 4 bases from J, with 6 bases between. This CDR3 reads CSALEYEQYF. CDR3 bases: TGCAGTGCTCTGGAGTACGAGCAGTACTTC.

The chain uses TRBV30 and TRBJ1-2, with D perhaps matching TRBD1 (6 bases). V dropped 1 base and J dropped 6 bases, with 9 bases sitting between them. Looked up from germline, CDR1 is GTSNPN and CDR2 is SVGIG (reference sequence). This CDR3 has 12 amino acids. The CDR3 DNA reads TGTGCCTGGAGTGGTACAGGGAATGGCTACACCTTC. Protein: CAWSGTGNGYTF.

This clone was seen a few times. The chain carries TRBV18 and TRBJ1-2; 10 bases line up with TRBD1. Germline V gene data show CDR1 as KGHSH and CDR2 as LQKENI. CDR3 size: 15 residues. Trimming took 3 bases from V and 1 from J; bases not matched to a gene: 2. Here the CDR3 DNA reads TGTGCCAGCTCACCGGGACAGGGGAATAACTATGGCTACACCTTC. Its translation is CASSPGQGNNYGYTF.

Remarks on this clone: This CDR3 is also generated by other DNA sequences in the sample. The DNA of the CDR3 is TGCGCCAGCAGCTTGGGGCTAGCGAGCACCGGGGAGCTGTTTTTT. It codes for CASSLGLASTGELFF. The chain couples TRBV5-1 to TRBJ2-2, with D maybe TRBD2 (6 bases). Trimming stripped 0 bases from V and 4 bases from J, with 10 bases between. The CDR3 is 15 amino acids. Germline CDR1 reads SGHRS; CDR2 reads YFSETQ.

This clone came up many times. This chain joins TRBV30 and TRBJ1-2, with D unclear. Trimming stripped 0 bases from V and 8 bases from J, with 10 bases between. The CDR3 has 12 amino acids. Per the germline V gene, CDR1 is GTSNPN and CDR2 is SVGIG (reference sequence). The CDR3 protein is CAWSVGGGGYTF. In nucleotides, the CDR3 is TGTGCCTGGAGTGTGGGAGGAGGCGGCTACACCTTC.

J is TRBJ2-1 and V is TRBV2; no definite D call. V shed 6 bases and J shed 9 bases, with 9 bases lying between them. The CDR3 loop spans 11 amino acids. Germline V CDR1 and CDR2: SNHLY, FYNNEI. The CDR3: CASRSGSEQFF. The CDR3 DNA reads TGTGCCAGCAGATCCGGTAGTGAGCAGTTCTTC.